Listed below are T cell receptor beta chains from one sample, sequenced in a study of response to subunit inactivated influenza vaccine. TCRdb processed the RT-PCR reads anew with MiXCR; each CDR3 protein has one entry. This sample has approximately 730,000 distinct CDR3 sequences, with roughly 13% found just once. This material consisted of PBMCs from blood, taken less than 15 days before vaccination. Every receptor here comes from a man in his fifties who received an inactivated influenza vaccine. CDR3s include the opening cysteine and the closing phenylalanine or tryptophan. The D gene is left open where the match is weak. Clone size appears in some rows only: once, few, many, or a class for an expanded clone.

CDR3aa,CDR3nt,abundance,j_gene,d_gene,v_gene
CASKRGGEQFF,TGTGCCAGCAAAAGGGGGGGTGAGCAGTTCTTC,few,TRBJ2-1,NA,TRBV7-8
CASSLGNLLPYEQYF,TGTGCCAGCAGCTTAGGCAACCTTCTACCCTACGAGCAGTACTTC,few,TRBJ2-7,NA,TRBV11-2
CASSFQVAVRTDTQYF,TGCGCCAGCAGCTTCCAGGTGGCGGTCCGCACAGATACGCAGTATTTT,many,TRBJ2-3,NA,TRBV5-1
CAIRDLGPGEQYF,TGTGCCATCAGGGACCTAGGGCCGGGGGAGCAGTACTTC,NA,TRBJ2-7,NA,TRBV10-3
CASSLGQGTPSNTGELFF,TGTGCCAGCAGCTTAGGGCAGGGAACCCCGTCGAACACCGGGGAGCTGTTTTTT,NA,TRBJ2-2,NA,TRBV7-8
CASSLVGQGASQPQHF,TGTGCCAGCAGCTTAGTGGGCCAGGGGGCGAGTCAGCCCCAGCATTTT,NA,TRBJ1-5,TRBD1,TRBV7-2
CASKRGYRGETQYF,TGTGCCAGCAAAAGGGGGTACAGGGGTGAGACCCAGTACTTC,few,TRBJ2-5,TRBD1,TRBV27
CAISESLGTGVYEQYF,TGTGCCATCAGTGAGTCGCTGGGGACAGGGGTGTACGAGCAGTACTTC,NA,TRBJ2-7,TRBD1,TRBV10-3
CASSHERERGSYNEQFF,TGTGCCAGCAGCCATGAAAGGGAGCGGGGATCCTACAATGAGCAGTTCTTC,NA,TRBJ2-1,TRBD2,TRBV13
CASSLGWAGANVLTF,TGTGCCAGCAGCTTAGGATGGGCTGGGGCCAACGTCCTGACTTTC,few,TRBJ2-6,NA,TRBV7-9
CASSSFPYQETQYF,TGTGCCAGCAGTTCTTTTCCGTACCAAGAGACCCAGTACTTC,many,TRBJ2-5,NA,TRBV27
CASSLTGSDEQFF,TGTGCCAGCAGCCTGACAGGGTCCGATGAGCAGTTCTTC,NA,TRBJ2-1,TRBD1,TRBV7-9
CSASGTGARNQPQHF,TGCAGTGCCTCCGGGACAGGGGCTCGCAATCAGCCCCAGCATTTT,few,TRBJ1-5,TRBD1,TRBV20-1
CSVEDWPGGDRGYEQYF,TGCAGCGTTGAAGATTGGCCTGGGGGGGACAGGGGGTATGAGCAGTACTTC,NA,TRBJ2-7,TRBD1,TRBV29-1
CASSFNGLATDTQYF,TGTGCCAGCAGTTTTAACGGGCTAGCGACAGATACGCAGTATTTT,many,TRBJ2-3,NA,TRBV12-3/TRBV12-4
CASSGGQGLVQYF,TGCGCCAGCAGTGGAGGACAGGGGTTAGTGCAGTACTTC,few,TRBJ2-7,TRBD1,TRBV10-2
CASTTDAYNEQFF,TGTGCCAGCACAACCGATGCCTACAATGAGCAGTTCTTC,few,TRBJ2-1,NA,TRBV6-1
CASNGGTGVSGANVLTF,TGCGCCAGCAACGGGGGGACAGGGGTGTCTGGGGCCAACGTCCTGACTTTC,NA,TRBJ2-6,TRBD1,TRBV5-1
CASSQETSGGAGTDTQYF,TGTGCCAGCAGCCAAGAGACTAGCGGGGGGGCCGGCACAGATACGCAGTATTTT,few,TRBJ2-3,TRBD2,TRBV4-2
CATSVGQKAYEQYF,TGTGCCACCTCAGTGGGACAGAAAGCCTACGAGCAGTACTTC,few,TRBJ2-7,TRBD1,TRBV19
CAIRPGQAAYEQYF,TGTGCCATCAGACCCGGACAGGCGGCCTACGAGCAGTACTTC,few,TRBJ2-7,TRBD1,TRBV10-3
CASSQGQGANIQYF,TGTGCCAGCAGCCAAGGACAGGGGGCAAACATTCAGTACTTC,many,TRBJ2-4,TRBD1,TRBV4-2
CASSLALSNYGYTF,TGTGCCAGCAGCTTAGCACTTTCAAACTATGGCTACACCTTC,few,TRBJ1-2,NA,TRBV7-9
CASSSTAADTQYF,TGCGCCAGCAGCTCAACAGCGGCCGATACGCAGTATTTT,few,TRBJ2-3,NA,TRBV5-1
CASSLGQSNQPQHF,TGTGCCAGCAGTTTAGGGCAGTCCAATCAGCCCCAGCATTTT,many,TRBJ1-5,NA,TRBV12-3/TRBV12-4
CASSDQEISNQPQHF,TGTGCCAGCAGCGATCAGGAGATTAGCAATCAGCCCCAGCATTTT,few,TRBJ1-5,NA,TRBV6-1
CASSDGGASHEQYF,TGTGCCAGCTCTGACGGGGGGGCCTCCCACGAGCAGTACTTC,NA,TRBJ2-7,TRBD2,TRBV6-1
CASSLAAHEQFF,TGTGCCAGCAGTTTAGCGGCCCACGAGCAGTTCTTC,few,TRBJ2-1,NA,TRBV12-3/TRBV12-4
CASSYAGGLGSTGELFF,TGTGCCAGCAGTTACGCAGGGGGTCTGGGGAGCACCGGGGAGCTGTTTTTT,NA,TRBJ2-2,TRBD1,TRBV6-5
CASSEASGKKETQYF,TGTGCCAGCAGTGAAGCTAGTGGGAAAAAAGAGACCCAGTACTTC,few,TRBJ2-5,NA,TRBV6-1
CASSQVPRRGGINEQFF,TGTGCCAGCAGCCAAGTACCTCGGCGCGGGGGCATCAATGAGCAGTTCTTC,NA,TRBJ2-1,NA,TRBV4-2
CASKGSGTSGEQYF,TGCGCCAGCAAGGGCAGCGGGACTAGCGGAGAGCAGTACTTC,NA,TRBJ2-7,TRBD2,TRBV5-1
CASSRDRGRQDTQYF,TGTGCCAGCTCGAGGGACAGGGGGCGCCAGGATACGCAGTATTTT,NA,TRBJ2-3,TRBD1,TRBV18
CATSLGGLQETQYF,TGTGCCACCTCGCTGGGAGGGCTCCAAGAGACCCAGTACTTC,few,TRBJ2-5,TRBD2,TRBV12-3/TRBV12-4
CASSPPGLPGELFF,TGTGCCAGCAGCCCCCCTGGGTTACCCGGGGAGCTGTTTTTT,NA,TRBJ2-2,NA,TRBV5-5
CASSSQRGSTDTQYF,TGTGCCAGCAGCTCCCAGCGGGGAAGCACAGATACGCAGTATTTT,NA,TRBJ2-3,TRBD2,TRBV7-2
CASSQGVWIEGTEAFF,TGTGCCAGCAGCCAAGGAGTGTGGATAGAGGGCACTGAAGCTTTCTTT,NA,TRBJ1-1,NA,TRBV4-2
CATSDDLYNEQFF,TGTGCCACCAGTGACGACTTGTACAATGAGCAGTTCTTC,NA,TRBJ2-1,NA,TRBV24-1